A single sample is the source of the 24 T cell receptor beta chains below, sequenced in a study of blood T cell repertoires in COVID-19. The data were produced by immunoSEQ multiplex PCR, yet TCRdb's version contains in-frame clones alone and is incomplete. The sample includes a few hundred thousand clones, roughly 84% of them seen just once. The sample consisted of peripheral blood. Every receptor here comes from a woman aged 35 to 49 who had recovered from COVID-19.

This chain uses TRBV18 with TRBJ2-1, with D hard to call. Trimming stripped 0 bases from V and 6 bases from J, with 9 bases between. CDR3 length: 14 amino acids. Germline-derived CDR1 and CDR2 are KGHSH and LQKENI. DNA for the CDR3: TGTGCCAGCTCACCACCCATGGCAGTCAATGAGCAGTTCTTC. This gives the protein CASSPPMAVNEQFF.

This chain uses TRBV5-1 with TRBJ1-2, with 7 bases matching TRBD1. This CDR3 has 14 amino acids. The V gene end was trimmed by 0 bases and the J gene end by 3 bases; junction bases not matched to a gene: 2. Per germline, CDR1 SGHRS and CDR2 YFSETQ. In nucleotides, the CDR3 is TGCGCCAGCAGCTTGGCGGGACAGCACTATGGCTACACCTTC. Translated: CASSLAGQHYGYTF.

The chain carries TRBV18 and TRBJ1-2; D uncertain. Germline V CDR1 and CDR2: KGHSH, LQKENI. The V end was cut by 2 bases, the J end by 2 bases, with 6 bases between. This CDR3 has 13 amino acids. The CDR3 loop reads CASSPVRNYGYTF. Written as DNA, the CDR3 is TGTGCCAGCTCACCAGTCCGGAACTATGGCTACACCTTC. Variable domain in full (rest from reference TRBV18 and TRBJ1-2): NAGVMQNPRHLVRRRGQEARLRCSPMKGHSHVYWYRQLPEEGLKFMVYLQKENIIDESGMPKERFSAEFPKEGPSILRIQQVVRGDSAAYFCASSPVRNYGYTFGSGTRLTVV.

The rearrangement joins TRBV7-2 to TRBJ1-4; no definite D call. Germline V gene data show CDR1 as SGHTA and CDR2 as FQGNSA. This CDR3 region has 11 residues. V lost 2 bases and J 10 bases, leaving 5 bases between the germline ends. The CDR3 region is CASSLSGKLFF. Here the CDR3 DNA reads TGTGCCAGCAGCTTAAGCGGAAAACTGTTTTTT.

The chain recombines TRBV5-1 with TRBJ1-5, with D maybe TRBD1 (5 bases). Germline-derived CDR1 and CDR2 are SGHRS and YFSETQ. Trimming shortened V by 4 bases and J by 2 bases, and 10 bases separated the two germline ends. This CDR3 region has 14 residues. The CDR3 loop is CASSQDNRNQPQHF. For the CDR3, the DNA is TGCGCCAGCAGCCAGGACAACCGCAATCAGCCCCAGCATTTT.

The chain combines TRBV6-2 or TRBV6-3 with TRBJ1-5; 12 nucleotides line up with TRBD1. The junction had 10 bases not matched to a gene; V was cut back by 6 bases and J by 4 bases. CDR1 MNHEY and CDR2 SVGEGT come from the germline V gene. There are 17 residues in the CDR3. The CDR3 spells CASSAGTGGTVNQPQHF. CDR3 in DNA: TGTGCCAGCAGCGCAGGGACAGGGGGCACCGTGAATCAGCCCCAGCATTTT.

The chain combines TRBV6-5 with TRBJ2-1, with 10 bases that match TRBD2. Germline values: CDR1 MNHEY, CDR2 SVGAGI. This CDR3 region has 14 residues. The junction had 5 bases not matched to a gene; V was cut back by 5 bases and J by 7 bases. The CDR3 region has the DNA TGTGCCAGCAGTCTACCGGGACTAGCGAATGAGCAGTTCTTC. Translated: CASSLPGLANEQFF.

The chain has TRBV28 and TRBJ2-2, with D tentatively TRBD2 (5 bases). The CDR3 is 14 amino acids. Germline assignment: CDR1 MDHEN and CDR2 SYDVKM. V lost 6 bases and J 1 base, leaving 9 bases between the germline ends. In DNA form, the CDR3 reads TGTGCCAGCAGAGGAGGTCTGAACACCGGGGAGCTGTTTTTT. Protein: CASRGGLNTGELFF.

V gene TRBV5-1 combines with J gene TRBJ2-7; D is perhaps TRBD1 (5 bases). Germline values: CDR1 SGHRS, CDR2 YFSETQ. Trimming removed 4 bases at V and 5 bases at J, with 10 bases between. There are 12 residues in the CDR3. The CDR3 DNA sequence: TGCGCCAGCAGCACCCAAGGGGACGAGCAGTACTTC. Its translation is CASSTQGDEQYF.

This clone has only one observation. The rearrangement uses TRBV11-3 and TRBJ1-1; 8 bases line up with TRBD1. The CDR3 runs 14 residues. The V and J ends lost 4 bases and 3 bases, in that order; junction bases with no gene match: 4. CDR1 and CDR2 from the germline V gene are SGHNT and YENEEA. In DNA, the CDR3 is TGTGCCAGCAGCTCACAGGGGGAGGACACTGAAGCTTTCTTT. Translated: CASSSQGEDTEAFF.

The DNA of the CDR3 is TGTGCCAGCAGACTACAGGATTACTCCTACGAGCAGTACTTC. Protein sequence: CASRLQDYSYEQYF. The chain is built from TRBV6-5 and TRBJ2-7, with D possibly being TRBD1 (5 bases). Germline V lookup: CDR1 MNHEY, CDR2 SVGAGI. Between the trimmed V and J ends, which lost 6 bases and 0 bases, there was a span of 12 bases. The CDR3 is 14 residues long.

The chain couples TRBV6-1 to TRBJ1-4, with D maybe TRBD1 (5 bases). CDR3 length: 15 amino acids. V was trimmed by 3 bases and J by 0 bases, leaving 8 bases between them. The germline V gene encodes CDR1 MNHNS and CDR2 SASEGT. This CDR3 reads CASSERGPTNEKLFF. The CDR3 DNA reads TGTGCCAGCAGTGAGCGGGGACCAACTAATGAAAAACTGTTTTTT.

This rearrangement joins TRBV28 to TRBJ2-7, with 7 bases identical to TRBD2. The CDR3 runs to 19 residues. Germline V gives CDR1 MDHEN, CDR2 SYDVKM. The V and J ends lost 5 bases and 1 base, in that order; junction bases with no gene match: 20. CDR3 coding DNA: TGTGCCAGCAGTCCACCCGAGCGGGGCCCGACAGAAAAATCCTACGAGCAGTACTTC. This translates into CASSPPERGPTEKSYEQYF.

This sequence joins TRBV6-2 or TRBV6-3 and TRBJ1-1; D not certain. The germline V gene has CDR1 MNHEY and CDR2 SVGEGT. The CDR3 runs to 15 residues. V lost 0 bases to trimming and J lost 1 base, with 9 bases between them. The CDR3 coding sequence is TGTGCCAGCAGTTACTCAACAGTTAAGAACACTGAAGCTTTCTTT. Protein: CASSYSTVKNTEAFF.

The table lists this clone with a count of one. The chain combines TRBV20-1 with TRBJ2-7, with 8 bases identical to TRBD1. The germline gives CDR1 DFQATT, CDR2 SNEGSKA (reference sequence). The junction had 8 bases not matched to a gene; V was cut back by 3 bases and J by 4 bases. The CDR3 consists of 14 residues. This CDR3 is CSASGTTGAYEQYF. CDR3 coding DNA: TGCAGTGCTAGTGGGACGACAGGGGCATACGAGCAGTACTTC.

The chain employs TRBV4-3 and TRBJ2-3; 12 bases fit TRBD2. This CDR3 spans 18 amino acids. Losses at the gene ends were 1 base for V and 7 bases for J; bases not matched to a gene: 12. Germline CDR1 and CDR2: LGHNA and YSLEER. The CDR3 loop is CASSQGTTSGGHLNTQYF. CDR3 sequence (DNA): TGCGCCAGCAGCCAAGGCACCACTAGCGGGGGGCACCTAAATACGCAGTATTTT.

This chain links TRBV30 with TRBJ1-1; no definite D call. In germline, CDR1 is GTSNPN, CDR2 SVGIG (reference sequence). The CDR3 spans 10 residues. V was pared by 7 bases and J by 2 bases, with 5 bases between. CDR3 sequence reads: CASINTEAFF. The CDR3 nucleotides read TGTGCCTCTATTAACACTGAAGCTTTCTTT.

This clone has just a few counts. This sequence joins TRBV10-3 and TRBJ2-3, with 7 bases fitting TRBD2. Germline values: CDR1 ENHRY, CDR2 SYGVKD. V shed 9 bases, J shed 2 bases, and the junction held 2 bases outside the gene matches. The CDR3 covers 12 residues. The CDR3 DNA follows: TGTGCCATTGCGGGGGACACAGATACGCAGTATTTT. This codes for CAIAGDTDTQYF.

This chain connects TRBV19 to TRBJ2-2; D unresolved. V was cut by 5 bases and J by 1 base, with 8 bases left in between. This CDR3 contains 14 residues. Per the germline V gene, CDR1 is LNHDA and CDR2 is SQIVND (reference sequence). The CDR3 sequence: CASSEAENTGELFF. CDR3 nucleotide sequence: TGTGCCAGTAGTGAGGCAGAGAACACCGGGGAGCTGTTTTTT.

The chain links TRBV3-1 (or the pseudogene TRBV3-2) to TRBJ2-5; D unclear. Germline values: CDR1 LGHDT, CDR2 YNNKEL (reference sequence). Trimming removed 3 bases at V and 7 bases at J, with 15 bases between. This CDR3 has 14 residues. CDR3 DNA: TGTGCCAGCAGCCATCCGTTGTTCTCCGGGACCCAGTACTTC. As protein: CASSHPLFSGTQYF.

The genes are TRBV3-1 (or the pseudogene TRBV3-2) and TRBJ2-1, with 7 bases aligning to TRBD2. The V and J ends lost 7 bases and 12 bases, in that order; junction bases with no gene match: 12. CDR1 LGHDT and CDR2 YNNKEL come from the germline V gene (reference sequence). This CDR3 comprises 13 residues. This CDR3 reads CASIGTTDLRQFF. CDR3 DNA sequence: TGTGCCAGCATTGGGACTACCGATTTGCGGCAGTTCTTC.

The V call is TRBV13, the J call TRBJ1-2; 8 bases align to TRBD1. The germline V gene encodes CDR1 PRHDT and CDR2 FYEKMQ (reference sequence). The CDR3 sequence is 13 residues long. Trimming removed 5 bases from V and 7 bases from J; junction bases left unmatched: 6. CDR3 region: CASSPGQGGGYTF. CDR3 nucleotides: TGTGCCAGCAGCCCCGGACAGGGAGGTGGCTACACCTTC.

This clone was seen more than once but under ten times. The chain combines TRBV5-5 with TRBJ2-7, with 8 bases that match TRBD1. After removal of 2 bases from V and 3 bases from J, the junction contained 1 base not matched to a gene. The CDR3 runs to 13 residues. Germline CDR1 is SGHKS and CDR2 is YYEKEE (reference sequence). Written as DNA, the CDR3 is TGTGCCAGCAGCTTACAGGGGGACTACGAGCAGTACTTC. Translating gives CASSLQGDYEQYF.

This chain uses TRBV3-1 (or the pseudogene TRBV3-2) with TRBJ2-7; the D is unclear. Germline V gives CDR1 LGHDT, CDR2 YNNKEL (reference sequence). This CDR3 comprises 13 residues. The V end was cut by 0 bases, the J end by 3 bases, with 6 bases between. In DNA, the CDR3 is TGTGCCAGCAGCCAAGATACCAGCTACGAGCAGTACTTC. As protein: CASSQDTSYEQYF.